The 3 T cell receptor beta chains in this list originate from one sample, sequenced in a study of OX40 agonist ivuxolimab in advanced cancers. Some clones are missing from TCRdb's copy, which holds only in-frame ones; the method was immunoSEQ multiplex PCR. This table has under 90,000 clones, 85% appearing once. Sequencing was performed on CD4+ or CD8+ T cells sorted from blood, taken in a trial of the OX40 agonist ivuxolimab. These TCRs come from an adult with an advanced solid tumor such as melanoma, head and neck, liver or kidney cancer.

The count of this clone is one. This rearrangement joins TRBV7-2 to TRBJ2-2; TRBD2 agrees at 7 bases. From germline, CDR1 is SGHTA and CDR2 FQGNSA. Trimming took 1 base from V and 9 from J; bases not matched to a gene: 5. The CDR3 loop spans 14 amino acids. CDR3 region: CASSLGGSSRELFF. Written as DNA, the CDR3 is TGTGCCAGCAGCTTAGGCGGGAGTAGTCGGGAGCTGTTTTTT.

The chain recombines TRBV4-3 with TRBJ2-1, with 12 bases that match TRBD2. CDR3 length: 15 amino acids. Looked up from germline, CDR1 is LGHNA and CDR2 is YSLEER. J gave up 9 bases and V 0 bases, and 3 bases lay outside the gene matches. DNA of the CDR3: TGCGCCAGCAGCCAAGAGCTAGCGGGAGGGGGTGAGCAGTTCTTC. It is translated as CASSQELAGGGEQFF.

The chain's CDR3 is CASPVGDSGVTGLFF. CDR3 DNA sequence: TGCGCCAGCCCCGTTGGAGATAGCGGGGTCACTGGGCTGTTTTTT. This chain connects TRBV5-1 to TRBJ2-2, with 8 bases lining up with TRBD2. With V trimmed by 7 bases and J by 13 bases, 18 bases remained unmatched. There are 15 residues in the CDR3. Germline assignment: CDR1 SGHRS and CDR2 YFSETQ.